This TCR beta chain was identified during a study of persistence of HIV-infected CD4 T cells. Whole-study results and caveats: TCRbeta richness was lower in CMV- and Gag-responding cells than in anti-CD3/anti-CD28-responding cells.

This was the immunoSEQ version 4 assay in survey mode. The table came from immunoSEQ multiplex PCR; TCRdb's copy has only in-frame clones and leaves some out. The repertoire holds some 8,000 clones, roughly three fifths seen once, with 19% in the top ten. Regarding this clone: Its antigen is undetermined.

V lost 6 bases, J lost 1 base, and 7 bases stayed unmatched. CDR1 MNHNY and CDR2 SVGAGI come from the germline V gene (reference sequence). CDR3 length: 15 amino acids. Lysates of CMV-infected fibroblasts at roughly 10 ug/mL stimulated these cells. Sorting selected CD4+ T cells upregulating both CD40 ligand and CD69. For less than 20 hours, CD8-depleted PBMCs received anti-CD28/CD49d costimulation, a CD40-blocking antibody and enfuvirtide. The J gene is TRBJ2-3, the V gene TRBV6-6, with 7 bases fitting TRBD1. The specimen comprised CD4+ T cells sorted from PBMCs after roughly 19-hour stimulation, sampled from a patient who received antiretroviral therapy. The receptor was derived from an adult man with HIV who was CMV-seropositive. CDR3 protein: CASRIDRAGTDTQYF. CDR3 DNA sequence: TGTGCCAGCAGAATCGACAGGGCGGGCACAGATACGCAGTATTTT.